The subject of this entry is one TCR beta chain. The antigen this receptor binds is unknown. There are no base qualities to consult, and no much larger clone falls within one base. This specimen's time point label, per the study, means: sample taken at primary tumor resection. TCR sequencing used whole RNA extracted from tumor and nontumor lung tissue, or from cryopreserved PBMC samples, without cell sorting. The donors were 60 to 80 patients from the lung TRACERx cohort who had early-stage, untreated non-small cell lung cancer. Only patients for whom sufficient RNA was available from at least two tumor regions were selected for TCR sequencing. The record originates from a study of spatial heterogeneity in lung cancer (dated by TCRdb to the late 2010s). In the study overall: Beta-chain transcripts were consistently detected in greater numbers than alpha-chain transcripts, which likely reflected higher beta-chain transcript abundance. Nonsynonymous mutation counts, determined by whole-exome sequencing of tumor tissue, were related to features of the TCR repertoire. In the raw uncorrected reads, each unique combination of TCR and UMI appeared more than ten times on average. In non-small cell lung cancer, the study quantitatively compared TCR alpha and beta repertoires across several tumor regions, matched nontumor lung, and blood. At surgery, both alpha and beta chains were TCR-sequenced in 200 to 250 tumor regions, 64 matched nontumor lung samples and around 50 PBMC samples.

Library generation was performed with 5' RACE. The listed sequencing device is NextSeq 500. To allow correction of PCR and sequencing errors, the TCR library protocol tagged every TCR cDNA molecule with a unique molecular identifier. On the study's bioinformatics: TCR identification, UMI-based error correction and CDR3 extraction were performed with Decombinator tools. TCRs above a frequency of 2 per 1,000, corresponding to the top 1% of the tumor frequency distribution, were defined as expanded. Each repertoire was subsampled 100 times to 5,000 TCRs, after which Renyi diversity was computed with the R vegan package. CDR3 similarity networks were built from amino acid triplet string-kernel similarity, connecting CDR3s with pairwise similarity above 0.82. The public sequencing data were trimmed at Q25 with fastp and processed into clonotypes with MiXCR by TCRdb, which kept only in-frame beta chains. Records with the same CDR3 protein are collapsed into one entry carrying the most frequent genes and DNA. TCRdb's processing, not the authors' own work, is the source of the V and J calls. The sample data list tens of thousands of distinct CDR3 sequences, and around 12% of these were observed just once. The ten largest clones capture around 4.3% of the sample.

Here is what the overall study found, with its caveats: Ubiquitous expanded tumor TCRs showed up in blood more often at tumor resection than at routine follow-up. Confirming at a functional level the hypothesis that regional TCRs recognize regional mutations was considered to require additional single-cell paired TCR alpha and beta sequencing.

In the germline V gene (reference sequence), CDR1 corresponds to LGHDT and CDR2 to YNNKEL. There are 14 amino acids in the CDR3, from cysteine to phenylalanine inclusive. Only the CDR3 DNA is retained, 42 bases long and in frame from the first base. V loses 1 base of germline sequence and J loses 1 base, and the interval between the two ends is 7 bases. This material consisted of PBMCs, taken at surgery. Here the chain combines TRBV3-1 and TRBJ1-1, with the identity of the D gene unclear. The origin of this receptor is a male donor with early-stage non-small cell lung cancer. At the DNA level, the sequence is TGTGCCAGCAGCCAAGCGGCGGGGAACACTGAAGCTTTCTTT. It translates to CASSQAAGNTEAFF. The CDR3, completed at both ends by the reference TRBV3-1 and TRBJ1-1 genes, gives the full variable domain DTAVSQTPKYLVTQMGNDKSIKCEQNLGHDTMYWYKQDSKKFLKIMFSYNNKELIINETVPNRFSPKSPDKAHLNLHINSLELGDSAVYFCASSQAAGNTEAFFGQGTRLTVV.